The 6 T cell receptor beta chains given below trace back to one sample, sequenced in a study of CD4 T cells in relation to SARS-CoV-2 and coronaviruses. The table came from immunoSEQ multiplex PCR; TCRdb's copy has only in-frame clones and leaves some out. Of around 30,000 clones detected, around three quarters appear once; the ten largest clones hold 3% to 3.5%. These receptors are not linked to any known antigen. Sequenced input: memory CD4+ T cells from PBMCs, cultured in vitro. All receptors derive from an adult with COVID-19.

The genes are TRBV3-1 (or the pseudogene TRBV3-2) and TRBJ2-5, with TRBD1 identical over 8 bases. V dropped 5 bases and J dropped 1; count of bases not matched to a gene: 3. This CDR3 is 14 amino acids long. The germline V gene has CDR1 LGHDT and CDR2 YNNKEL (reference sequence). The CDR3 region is CASSLQGAQETQYF. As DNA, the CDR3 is TGTGCCAGCAGCTTGCAGGGGGCCCAAGAGACCCAGTACTTC.

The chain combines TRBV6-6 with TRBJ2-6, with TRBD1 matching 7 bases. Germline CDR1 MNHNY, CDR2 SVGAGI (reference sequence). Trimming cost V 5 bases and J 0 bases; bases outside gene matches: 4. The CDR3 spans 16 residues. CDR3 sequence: CASSTGTDSGANVLTF. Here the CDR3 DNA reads TGTGCCAGCAGTACCGGGACAGACTCTGGGGCCAACGTCCTGACTTTC.

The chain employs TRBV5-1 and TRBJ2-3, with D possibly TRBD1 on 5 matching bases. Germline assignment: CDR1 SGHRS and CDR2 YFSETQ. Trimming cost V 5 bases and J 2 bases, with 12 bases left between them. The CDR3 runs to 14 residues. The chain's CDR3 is CASRVDSNTDTQYF. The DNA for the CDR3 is TGCGCCAGCAGGGTTGACAGTAACACAGATACGCAGTATTTT. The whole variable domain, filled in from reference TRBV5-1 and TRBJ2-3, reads KAGVTQTPRYLIKTRGQQVTLSCSPISGHRSVSWYQQTPGQGLQFLFEYFSETQRNKGNFPGRFSGRQFSNSRSEMNVSTLELGDSALYLCASRVDSNTDTQYFGPGTRLTVL.

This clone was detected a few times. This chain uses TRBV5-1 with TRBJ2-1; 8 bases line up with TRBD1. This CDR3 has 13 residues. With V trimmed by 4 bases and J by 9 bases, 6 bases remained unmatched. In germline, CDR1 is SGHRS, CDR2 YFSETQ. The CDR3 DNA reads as TGCGCCAGCAGCCTGACAGGGGCAGGTGAGCAGTTCTTC. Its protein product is CASSLTGAGEQFF. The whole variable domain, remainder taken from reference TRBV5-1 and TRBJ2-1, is KAGVTQTPRYLIKTRGQQVTLSCSPISGHRSVSWYQQTPGQGLQFLFEYFSETQRNKGNFPGRFSGRQFSNSRSEMNVSTLELGDSALYLCASSLTGAGEQFFGPGTRLTVL.

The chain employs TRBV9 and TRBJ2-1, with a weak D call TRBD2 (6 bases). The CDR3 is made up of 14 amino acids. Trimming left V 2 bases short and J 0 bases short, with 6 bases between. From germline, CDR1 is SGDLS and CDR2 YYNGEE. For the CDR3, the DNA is TGTGCCAGCAGCGTGGAGGGCTCCTACAATGAGCAGTTCTTC. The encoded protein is CASSVEGSYNEQFF. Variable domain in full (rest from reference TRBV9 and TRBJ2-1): DSGVTQTPKHLITATGQRVTLRCSPRSGDLSVYWYQQSLDQGLQFLIQYYNGEERAKGNILERFSAQQFPDLHSELNLSSLELGDSALYFCASSVEGSYNEQFFGPGTRLTVL.

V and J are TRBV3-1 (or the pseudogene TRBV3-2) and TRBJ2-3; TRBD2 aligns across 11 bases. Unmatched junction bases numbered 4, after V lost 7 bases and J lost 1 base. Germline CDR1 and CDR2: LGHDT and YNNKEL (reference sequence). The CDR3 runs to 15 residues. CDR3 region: CASKTLAGGTDTQYF. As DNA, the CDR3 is TGTGCCAGCAAAACACTAGCGGGGGGCACAGATACGCAGTATTTT.